Below are 27 T cell receptor beta chains sequenced from a single sample in a study of shared clonotypes between healthy human individuals. Assay: immunoSEQ multiplex PCR; the TCRdb copy retains only in-frame clones and omits some. The data contain around 500,000 clones, 70% to 85% of them singletons. Sequenced sample: PBMCs. These TCRs come from a middle-aged woman in good health. Some clones in this sample may be carry-over from other donors' samples.

This clone was seen just once. The J gene is TRBJ1-2, the V gene TRBV7-3; possibly TRBD1 for D (5 bases). V lost 2 bases and J lost 6, with 19 bases in between. The CDR3 sequence is 16 residues long. Germline loops: CDR1 SGHTA, CDR2 FQGTGA. The CDR3 spells CASSLSGWGGPDGYTF. CDR3 DNA: TGTGCCAGCAGCTTATCCGGTTGGGGGGGACCGGATGGCTACACCTTC.

This clone was seen a few times. This chain connects TRBV19 to TRBJ2-1; no clear D gene. There are 14 residues in the CDR3. V dropped 7 bases and J dropped 4 bases, with 14 bases sitting between them. Per the germline V gene, CDR1 is LNHDA and CDR2 is SQIVND (reference sequence). CDR3 protein: CASTLGSDYNEQFF. Here the CDR3 DNA reads TGTGCCAGTACCCTGGGTTCTGATTACAATGAGCAGTTCTTC.

The chain carries TRBV12-5 and TRBJ1-1, with D tentatively TRBD1 (5 bases). Germline V gene sequence: CDR1 LGHNT, CDR2 FRNRAP. Trimming removed 0 bases at V and 0 bases at J, with 14 bases between. The CDR3 is 17 residues long. CDR3 nucleotide sequence: TGTGCTAGTGGTTTGGTACTAGACAGCCCTATGAACACTGAAGCTTTCTTT. This encodes CASGLVLDSPMNTEAFF. Full variable domain (rest looked up from reference TRBV12-5 and TRBJ1-1): DARVTQTPRHKVTEMGQEVTMRCQPILGHNTVFWYRQTMMQGLELLAYFRNRAPLDDSGMPKDRFSAEMPDATLATLKIQPSEPRDSAVYFCASGLVLDSPMNTEAFFGQGTRLTVV.

The chain carries TRBV27 and TRBJ1-2; no definite D call. The germline V gene encodes CDR1 MNHEY and CDR2 SMNVEV (reference sequence). The CDR3 loop spans 13 amino acids. V lost 2 bases and J 7 bases, leaving 11 bases between the germline ends. Here the CDR3 DNA reads TGTGCCAGCAGTTTAGAATCGGGAGGTGGCTACACCTTC. This codes for CASSLESGGGYTF.

The V call is TRBV9, the J call TRBJ2-2; the D gene is possibly TRBD2 (5 bases). The CDR3 is 14 amino acids. CDR1 and CDR2 (germline): SGDLS, YYNGEE. The V gene lost 8 bases and the J gene lost 4 bases, with 15 bases spanning the gap. CDR3 DNA: TGTGCCAGTAGTAGCGTGTTCGGCACCGGGGAGCTGTTTTTT. Protein product: CASSSVFGTGELFF.

The sample holds one count of this clone. V usage is TRBV5-4 and J usage is TRBJ2-3; 8 positions agree with TRBD2. V dropped 5 bases and J dropped 4; count of bases not matched to a gene: 9. Germline lookup yields CDR1 SGHNT and CDR2 YYREEE (reference sequence). The CDR3 runs 15 residues. The CDR3 region has the DNA TGTGCCAGCAGGCGCAGCGGGAGACCGCCAGATACGCAGTATTTT. This gives the protein CASRRSGRPPDTQYF. The entire variable domain, with the rest obtained from reference TRBV5-4 and TRBJ2-3, is as follows: ETGVTQSPTHLIKTRGQQVTLRCSSQSGHNTVSWYQQALGQGPQFIFQYYREEENGRGNFPPRFSGLQFPNYSSELNVNALELDDSALYLCASRRSGRPPDTQYFGPGTRLTVL.

CDR3 nucleotides: TGTGCCAGCAGTTCCGGCGGACAGGGATGGAATCAGCCCCAGCATTTT. As protein: CASSSGGQGWNQPQHF. The genes are TRBV28 and TRBJ1-5, with 8 bases aligning to TRBD1. The V gene's germline CDR1 is MDHEN and CDR2 SYDVKM. Trimming cost V 4 bases and J 4 bases; bases outside gene matches: 9. The CDR3 is 16 residues long.

The V call is TRBV5-6, the J call TRBJ2-3, with 15 bases that match TRBD2. The germline V gene has CDR1 SGHDT and CDR2 YYEEEE. Trimming took 3 bases from V and 6 from J; bases not matched to a gene: 5. The CDR3 loop spans 16 amino acids. The chain's CDR3 is CASSSGLAGGWDTQYF. In DNA, the CDR3 is TGTGCCAGCAGCTCTGGACTAGCGGGAGGGTGGGATACGCAGTATTTT.

This clone turned up a few times. V is TRBV30 and J is TRBJ2-1; 10 bases agree with TRBD2. The CDR3 contains 15 residues. Trimming cost V 2 bases and J 0 bases; bases outside gene matches: 1. Germline assignment: CDR1 GTSNPN and CDR2 SVGIG (reference sequence). The CDR3: CAWSSSGSSYNEQFF. The CDR3 DNA reads as TGTGCCTGGAGTTCTAGCGGGAGCTCCTACAATGAGCAGTTCTTC.

This clone was found once. The CDR3 DNA reads as TGCGCCAGCAGCTTCTCTAGCGGGAGCGGGGAGACCCAGTACTTC. Translated, it gives CASSFSSGSGETQYF. The chain carries TRBV5-1 and TRBJ2-5, with TRBD2 matching over 10 bases. CDR3 length equals 15 residues. CDR1 and CDR2 from the germline V gene are SGHRS and YFSETQ. V trimming: 2 bases; J trimming: 5 bases; junction bases outside the gene matches: 6. Using reference TRBV5-1 and TRBJ2-5 for the parts outside the CDR3, the full variable domain is KAGVTQTPRYLIKTRGQQVTLSCSPISGHRSVSWYQQTPGQGLQFLFEYFSETQRNKGNFPGRFSGRQFSNSRSEMNVSTLELGDSALYLCASSFSSGSGETQYFGPGTRLLVL.

The genes are TRBV5-1 and TRBJ1-5; D gene unclear. CDR1 SGHRS and CDR2 YFSETQ come from the germline V gene. This CDR3 has 14 residues. Trimming took 0 bases from V and 4 from J, leaving 8 bases between them. CDR3 bases: TGCGCCAGCAGCTTGGGTGACGGGAATCAGCCCCAGCATTTT. Its translation is CASSLGDGNQPQHF.

With regard to this clone: Other DNA sequences in the same sample also yield this CDR3. The chain links TRBV29-1 to TRBJ2-2, with D unclear. Germline V lookup: CDR1 SQVTM, CDR2 ANQGSEA. CDR3 size: 13 residues. Deletions cut 3 bases from V and 1 base from J, with 6 bases between. The CDR3 protein is CSVDGRNTGELFF. CDR3 nucleotides: TGCAGCGTTGATGGCAGGAACACCGGGGAGCTGTTTTTT.

The chain links TRBV30 to TRBJ2-7; TRBD1 agrees at 7 bases. The V and J ends lost 2 bases and 6 bases, in that order; junction bases with no gene match: 4. The CDR3 covers 12 residues. Germline values: CDR1 GTSNPN, CDR2 SVGIG (reference sequence). CDR3 DNA sequence: TGTGCCTGGAGTTGGAACAGGGGCGAGCAGTACTTC. As protein: CAWSWNRGEQYF.

The sample holds a few counts of this clone. V usage is TRBV28 and J usage is TRBJ1-1, with D unclear. In germline, CDR1 is MDHEN, CDR2 SYDVKM. This CDR3 contains 10 residues. Between the trimmed V and J ends, which lost 4 bases and 8 bases, there was a span of 5 bases. The DNA of the CDR3 is TGTGCCAGCAGTTCCGTCGAAGCTTTCTTT. Protein: CASSSVEAFF.

The chain is built from TRBV5-4 and TRBJ2-3; D is unclear. V lost 0 bases and J 2 bases, leaving 7 bases between the germline ends. The germline V gene has CDR1 SGHNT and CDR2 YYREEE (reference sequence). This CDR3 has 14 amino acids. Here the CDR3 DNA reads TGTGCCAGCAGCTTGGACAGAAACACAGATACGCAGTATTTT. This codes for CASSLDRNTDTQYF.

The chain couples TRBV7-9 to TRBJ2-1, with D perhaps TRBD2 (5 bases). The CDR3 sequence is 13 residues long. CDR1 and CDR2 (germline): SEHNR, FQNEAQ (reference sequence). The V end was cut by 3 bases, the J end by 6 bases, with 9 bases between. The CDR3 DNA follows: TGTGCCAGCAGCTTCGGGGAATTCAATGAGCAGTTCTTC. Its translation: CASSFGEFNEQFF.

The chain has TRBV6-1 and TRBJ2-1; D possibly corresponds to TRBD1 (5 bases). Trimming took off 4 bases at V and 6 bases at J, with 13 bases between the two ends. This CDR3 has 14 residues. Per the germline V gene, CDR1 is MNHNS and CDR2 is SASEGT. CDR3 residues: CASSARVPSNEQFF. CDR3 nucleotide sequence: TGTGCCAGCAGTGCCAGGGTGCCGTCCAATGAGCAGTTCTTC.

This chain links TRBV7-9 with TRBJ1-6; 9 positions match TRBD1. With 6 bases clipped from V and 13 bases from J, the junction kept 13 bases outside the gene matches. CDR1 and CDR2 (germline): SEHNR, FQNEAQ (reference sequence). The CDR3 length is 15 residues. CDR3 bases: TGTGCCAGCAGACCCCCACAGGGGGCGCAATCCCCCCTCCACTTT. Its protein product is CASRPPQGAQSPLHF.

This clone has a single count. The rearrangement links TRBV2 to TRBJ2-7; weak D call: TRBD1 (5 bases). Trimming took off 7 bases at V and 2 bases at J, with 9 bases between the two ends. The CDR3 sequence is 12 residues long. Germline lookup yields CDR1 SNHLY and CDR2 FYNNEI. The CDR3 loop is CASNRRAYEQYF. CDR3 in DNA: TGTGCCAGCAACAGGAGAGCCTACGAGCAGTACTTC.

The chain joins TRBV11-2 to TRBJ2-2; D call uncertain. V dropped 2 bases and J dropped 4 bases, with 11 bases sitting between them. Per the germline V gene, CDR1 is SGHAT and CDR2 is FQNNGV. The CDR3 runs 15 residues. The CDR3: CASSLTGTSTGELFF. CDR3 coding DNA: TGTGCCAGCAGCTTAACGGGCACGAGCACCGGGGAGCTGTTTTTT.

This clone was found many times. Distinct nucleotide sequences in the sample also encode this CDR3. The rearrangement joins TRBV7-3 to TRBJ2-2, with TRBD2 identical over 7 bases. The germline gives CDR1 SGHTA, CDR2 FQGTGA. V dropped 1 base and J dropped 7; count of bases not matched to a gene: 9. CDR3 length equals 16 residues. DNA of the CDR3: TGTGCCAGCAGCTTAATCCCAGCGGGAAATCTCGGGGAGCTGTTTTTT. It codes for CASSLIPAGNLGELFF.

The CDR3 region has the DNA TGTGCCAGCAGTGACCAGGACAGATTCATTTATGGCTACACCTTC. The encoded protein is CASSDQDRFIYGYTF. J is TRBJ1-2 and V is TRBV6-6, with D tentatively TRBD1 (6 bases). The CDR3 loop spans 15 amino acids. Per germline, CDR1 MNHNY and CDR2 SVGAGI (reference sequence). Trimming left V 5 bases short and J 5 bases short, with 18 bases between.

The chain employs TRBV9 and TRBJ1-6; D unclear. The CDR3 is 15 residues long. The V end lost 4 bases, the J end lost 7 bases, and 15 bases lay between the germline ends. The germline CDR1 and CDR2 sequences are SGDLS and YYNGEE. The DNA for the CDR3 is TGTGCCAGCAGCACCCATGGCCCGGCCAATTCACCCCTCCACTTT. Translation: CASSTHGPANSPLHF.

This chain joins TRBV5-6 and TRBJ2-5; 12 bases are a match to TRBD2. The CDR3 has 15 amino acids. The germline CDR1 and CDR2 sequences are SGHDT and YYEEEE. The V and J ends lost 7 bases and 5 bases, in that order; junction bases with no gene match: 9. The CDR3 is CASGRLAGALETQYF. The CDR3 DNA reads as TGTGCCAGCGGTAGACTAGCGGGAGCCCTGGAGACCCAGTACTTC.

The chain links TRBV11-3 to TRBJ1-2; D perhaps matches TRBD1 (5 bases). The CDR3 loop spans 16 amino acids. V was pared by 4 bases and J by 2 bases, with 17 bases between. Germline values: CDR1 SGHNT, CDR2 YENEEA. The CDR3, as DNA: TGTGCCAGCAGCTCCTCCCCGGGACGCTTAAACTATGGCTACACCTTC. The encoded protein is CASSSSPGRLNYGYTF.

Turning to this clone: A much larger clone differs from this one at a single base, so this may be a read error. The sample contains more than one DNA sequence encoding this CDR3. The genes are TRBV10-2 and TRBJ2-2; D is possibly TRBD1 or TRBD2 (5 bases each). Germline V CDR1 and CDR2: WSHSY, SAAADI. The CDR3 is made up of 16 amino acids. The CDR3 sequence: CASSESAGSGTGELFF. The CDR3 bases are TGCGCCAGCAGTGAGTCGGCAGGGTCTGGTACCGGGGAACTGTTTTTT.

This chain connects TRBV5-1 to TRBJ2-7; D might be TRBD1 (6 bases). The CDR3 totals 19 residues. Looked up from germline, CDR1 is SGHRS and CDR2 is YFSETQ. The V end was cut by 2 bases, the J end by 3 bases, with 27 bases between. CDR3 protein: CASSFTHGTFNNMGYEQYF. The CDR3 DNA follows: TGCGCCAGCAGCTTTACACACGGGACATTTAATAATATGGGCTACGAGCAGTACTTC.